Each of the 25 T cell receptor beta chains below was sequenced from the same sample in a study of blood T cell repertoires in COVID-19. The assay was immunoSEQ multiplex PCR, and TCRdb's table has in-frame clones only and misses some. The profile covers some 200,000 clones, with around nine tenths appearing a single time and 18% taken by the ten largest. Source material: peripheral blood. The receptors originated from a man over 45 with COVID-19, enrolled during active disease.

This clone was detected once. The rearrangement joins TRBV4-2 to TRBJ1-5; D possibly corresponds to TRBD1 (6 bases). The V and J ends lost 2 bases and 1 base respectively, with 15 bases between them. CDR1 is LGHNA and CDR2 is YNFKEQ in the germline V gene. This CDR3 contains 17 residues. Here the CDR3 reads CASSQTSGGESNQPQHF. Here the CDR3 DNA reads TGTGCCAGCAGCCAAACTTCGGGGGGCGAGAGCAATCAGCCCCAGCATTTT.

The chain couples TRBV4-3 to TRBJ1-1, with D tentatively TRBD1 (6 bases). The CDR3 sequence is 13 residues long. V was cut by 3 bases and J by 3 bases, with 8 bases left in between. Germline values: CDR1 LGHNA, CDR2 YSLEER. CDR3: CASSHRQDTEAFF. CDR3 DNA: TGCGCCAGCAGCCACCGACAGGACACTGAAGCTTTCTTT.

The gene calls are TRBV19 and TRBJ2-1; 14 nucleotides match TRBD2. Trimming took 7 bases from V and 7 from J; bases not matched to a gene: 3. The CDR3 totals 14 residues. In germline, CDR1 is LNHDA, CDR2 SQIVND (reference sequence). CDR3 residues: CASTRTSGGNEQFF. The CDR3 DNA reads as TGTGCCAGTACCCGGACTAGCGGGGGGAATGAGCAGTTCTTC.

The rearrangement links TRBV19 to TRBJ1-1, with 9 nucleotides matching TRBD1. The germline V gene has CDR1 LNHDA and CDR2 SQIVND (reference sequence). Losses at the gene ends were 1 base for V and 3 bases for J; bases not matched to a gene: 9. The CDR3 loop spans 17 amino acids. This CDR3 reads CASSIASQGAADTEAFF. As DNA, the CDR3 is TGTGCCAGTAGTATAGCTTCACAGGGGGCTGCCGACACTGAAGCTTTCTTT.

The rearrangement joins TRBV20-1 to TRBJ2-1, with 10 bases matching TRBD2. CDR1 and CDR2 (germline): DFQATT, SNEGSKA (reference sequence). V trimming: 3 bases; J trimming: 6 bases; junction bases outside the gene matches: 11. The CDR3 has 16 amino acids. This chain's CDR3 is CSASGSSGRWSNEQFF. The CDR3 nucleotides read TGCAGTGCTAGTGGCTCTAGCGGGAGATGGTCCAATGAGCAGTTCTTC.

The CDR3 protein is CASSYAGRDTEAFF. CDR3 sequence (DNA): TGTGCCAGCAGTTACGCAGGGAGGGACACTGAAGCTTTCTTT. The rearrangement links TRBV6-5 to TRBJ1-1, with D tentatively TRBD1 (5 bases). Trimming left V 2 bases short and J 3 bases short, with 10 bases between. Germline-derived CDR1 and CDR2 are MNHEY and SVGAGI. The CDR3 contains 14 residues.

The chain employs TRBV6-5 and TRBJ2-2, with D possibly matching TRBD1 (5 bases). The CDR3 is made up of 16 amino acids. Trimming removed 2 bases from V and 1 base from J, with 11 bases in between. Germline V gene data show CDR1 as MNHEY and CDR2 as SVGAGI. In DNA form, the CDR3 reads TGTGCCAGCAGTTACGGACAAACTCTGAACACCGGGGAGCTGTTTTTT. This encodes CASSYGQTLNTGELFF.

V gene TRBV4-3 combines with J gene TRBJ2-4, with D perhaps TRBD1 (6 bases). The germline V gene has CDR1 LGHNA and CDR2 YSLEER. V was clipped by 0 bases and J by 4 bases, with 10 bases between them. The CDR3 runs 15 residues. CDR3 bases: TGCGCCAGCAGCCAAGAACGGGACATAAAAAACATTCAGTACTTC. It specifies CASSQERDIKNIQYF.

The chain joins TRBV10-3 to TRBJ1-6; 9 nucleotides line up with TRBD1. Germline loops: CDR1 ENHRY, CDR2 SYGVKD. The CDR3 loop spans 15 amino acids. Losses at the gene ends were 1 base for V and 10 bases for J; bases not matched to a gene: 5. CDR3 nucleotides: TGTGCCATCAGTGAGTTACAGGGGGCCGACTCACCCCTCCACTTT. As protein: CAISELQGADSPLHF.

The CDR3 spells CASSIAPGGSRNYEQYF. CDR3 DNA sequence: TGTGCCAGTAGTATAGCCCCTGGAGGTAGCAGAAACTACGAGCAGTACTTC. The chain uses TRBV19 and TRBJ2-7, with D possibly TRBD2 on 5 matching bases. This CDR3 contains 17 residues. The germline gives CDR1 LNHDA, CDR2 SQIVND (reference sequence). Trimming left V 1 base short and J 3 bases short, with 19 bases between. Variable domain in full (rest from reference TRBV19 and TRBJ2-7): DGGITQSPKYLFRKEGQNVTLSCEQNLNHDAMYWYRQDPGQGLRLIYYSQIVNDFQKGDIAEGYSVSREKKESFPLTVTSAQKNPTAFYLCASSIAPGGSRNYEQYFGPGTRLTVT.

This chain connects TRBV2 to TRBJ2-7; 8 bases are a match to TRBD1. Trimming cost V 6 bases and J 6 bases; bases outside gene matches: 7. The CDR3 is made up of 13 amino acids. Germline V CDR1 and CDR2: SNHLY, FYNNEI. The CDR3 bases are TGTGCCAGCAGGAACCAGGGGGCGGGCGAGCAGTACTTC. It translates to CASRNQGAGEQYF.

This chain joins TRBV14 and TRBJ2-1; 7 bases map to TRBD2. This CDR3 comprises 16 residues. CDR1 is SGHDN, CDR2 FVKESK, per germline. Germline trimming cut 1 base from V and 8 bases from J; bases unmatched to any gene: 11. This CDR3 reads CASSQVGGGTVDEQFF. DNA for the CDR3: TGTGCCAGCAGCCAAGTGGGGGGAGGGACCGTCGATGAGCAGTTCTTC.

This chain connects TRBV5-1 to TRBJ2-5; possible D gene TRBD2, 6 bases. There are 15 residues in the CDR3. Germline assignment: CDR1 SGHRS and CDR2 YFSETQ. V dropped 3 bases and J dropped 1 base, with 13 bases sitting between them. The CDR3 DNA sequence: TGCGCCAGCAGCTGGGGGGATAGAGTCCAAGAGACCCAGTACTTC. This gives the protein CASSWGDRVQETQYF.

CDR3 residues: CASSRGAGELFF. In DNA form, the CDR3 reads TGTGCCAGCAGCCGGGGGGCAGGGGAGCTGTTTTTT. J is TRBJ2-2 and V is TRBV5-4; maybe TRBD2 (7 bases). The CDR3 length is 12 residues. The V end lost 4 bases, the J end lost 8 bases, and 9 bases lay between the germline ends. Germline V gene sequence: CDR1 SGHNT, CDR2 YYREEE (reference sequence).

The rearrangement joins TRBV7-9 to TRBJ2-1; 13 bases are a match to TRBD2. V lost 2 bases, J lost 4 bases, and 11 bases stayed unmatched. CDR3 length: 19 residues. Germline CDR1 and CDR2: SEHNR and FQNEAQ (reference sequence). CDR3 sequence: CASSLPAKGTSGIYNEQFF. The CDR3 bases are TGTGCCAGCAGCTTACCGGCGAAAGGGACTAGCGGGATATACAATGAGCAGTTCTTC.

This clone appeared once. This rearrangement joins TRBV7-9 to TRBJ1-1; D is perhaps TRBD1 (6 bases). CDR3 length equals 13 residues. V was trimmed by 4 bases and J by 7 bases, leaving 13 bases between them. CDR1 and CDR2 from the germline V gene are SEHNR and FQNEAQ (reference sequence). DNA of the CDR3: TGTGCCAGCAGCTGGCGGACAGTGGGTGAAGCTTTCTTT. Protein: CASSWRTVGEAFF.

The CDR3 region has the DNA TGTGCCAGCAGTGCCCCCGGGACAGGGTCCTACAATGAGCAGTTCTTC. Protein sequence: CASSAPGTGSYNEQFF. The chain links TRBV28 to TRBJ2-1; 9 nucleotides line up with TRBD1. Looked up from germline, CDR1 is MDHEN and CDR2 is SYDVKM. Trimming at V came to 5 bases and at J to 1 base, leaving 6 bases not matched to a gene. The length of the CDR3 is 16 residues. Full variable domain (missing parts from reference TRBV28 and TRBJ2-1): DVKVTQSSRYLVKRTGEKVFLECVQDMDHENMFWYRQDPGLGLRLIYFSYDVKMKEKGDIPEGYSVSREKKERFSLILESASTNQTSMYLCASSAPGTGSYNEQFFGPGTRLTVL.

The V gene is TRBV19, the J gene TRBJ2-2, with TRBD2 identical over 12 bases. The CDR3 is 16 residues long. Germline CDR1 and CDR2: LNHDA and SQIVND (reference sequence). V was clipped by 4 bases and J by 1 base; unmatched bases: 1. Written as DNA, the CDR3 is TGTGCCAGTAGTAAGACTAGCGGGAGGAACACCGGGGAGCTGTTTTTT. It codes for CASSKTSGRNTGELFF.

The J gene is TRBJ1-1, the V gene TRBV7-3, with 12 bases matching TRBD1. This CDR3 is 17 amino acids long. The V gene end was trimmed by 5 bases and the J gene end by 4 bases; junction bases not matched to a gene: 11. Germline V gene data show CDR1 as SGHTA and CDR2 as FQGTGA. CDR3 protein: CASSRGTGGFGGTEAFF. CDR3 coding DNA: TGTGCCAGCAGCCGAGGGACAGGGGGCTTCGGGGGCACTGAAGCTTTCTTT.

This clone was detected once. The chain couples TRBV6-5 to TRBJ2-7, with D hard to call. The V and J ends lost 4 bases and 7 bases respectively, with 14 bases between them. CDR1 and CDR2 from the germline V gene are MNHEY and SVGAGI. The CDR3 contains 13 residues. CDR3 in DNA: TGTGCCAGCAGTTCGGCGGCATACTTTGAGCAGTACTTC. Translating gives CASSSAAYFEQYF.

The V call is TRBV12-3 or TRBV12-4, the J call TRBJ1-4; the D is unclear. This CDR3 region has 11 residues. Deletions cut 5 bases from V and 14 bases from J, with 12 bases between. CDR3: CASSLGQALFF. CDR3 nucleotides: TGTGCCAGCAGTCTGGGTCAGGCCCTGTTTTTT.

This clone was detected only once. V and J are TRBV5-1 and TRBJ2-3; 11 bases line up with TRBD2. Losses at the gene ends were 4 bases for V and 2 bases for J; bases not matched to a gene: 6. Germline values: CDR1 SGHRS, CDR2 YFSETQ. CDR3 length: 16 amino acids. Here the CDR3 reads CASSPILAGVTDTQYF. DNA for the CDR3: TGCGCCAGCAGCCCAATACTAGCGGGGGTCACAGATACGCAGTATTTT.

This clone has only a few counts. The rearrangement uses TRBV7-9 and TRBJ1-2; 7 bases are a match to TRBD1. Germline lookup yields CDR1 SEHNR and CDR2 FQNEAQ (reference sequence). V dropped 0 bases and J dropped 6; count of bases not matched to a gene: 1. This CDR3 spans 13 amino acids. The CDR3 DNA reads TGTGCCAGCAGCTTAGCGACAGGGAATGGCTACACCTTC. Its translation: CASSLATGNGYTF.

On this clone: Because the CDR3's place on the DNA is in doubt, the DNA is left out and the CDR3 is given as listed by TCRdb. This sequence joins TRBV10-3 and TRBJ2-3; the table gives TRBD2 as D, unverified against the DNA. From germline, CDR1 is ENHRY and CDR2 SYGVKD. The CDR3 contains 14 residues when both ends are counted. The CDR3 spells CAISSSGITDTQYF.

The chain carries TRBV10-1 and TRBJ2-3; D gene unclear. From germline, CDR1 is WNHNN and CDR2 SYGVQD (reference sequence). The CDR3 sequence is 15 residues long. The V end lost 6 bases, the J end lost 4 bases, and 17 bases lay between the germline ends. The CDR3 region has the DNA TGCGCCAGCAGCCCAAACCGCCCAGGCTCAGATACGCAGTATTTT. This translates into CASSPNRPGSDTQYF.